Shown below are 8 T cell receptor beta chains from a single sample sequenced in a study of T cell clonality in common variable immunodeficiency. The data were produced by immunoSEQ multiplex PCR, yet TCRdb's version contains in-frame clones alone and is incomplete. The sample is made up of tens of thousands of clones, none counted only once. Sequenced: peripheral blood mononuclear cells. The receptors shown here come from a person aged 18-69 years in good health.

The table lists this clone with many counts. The read terminates 3 residues before the CDR3 end, so the remaining end is supplied by the germline J gene. The chain combines TRBV19 with TRBJ1-1; a possible D gene is TRBD1 (6 bases). The CDR3 has 20 residues. Trimming took 7 bases from V and 0 from J, leaving 30 bases between them. Germline CDR1 and CDR2: LNHDA and SQIVND (reference sequence). The DNA read from the CDR3 is TGTGCCAGTACCATCTCTACCCAACCAGACAGGTACGGTATGAACACTGAA. Translation gives CASTISTQPDRYGMNTE. The entire CDR3 protein reads CASTISTQPDRYGMNTEAFF.

This clone was recorded many times. The DNA ends 3 residues before the CDR3 does, and the rest of the CDR3 is filled in from the germline J gene. V gene TRBV5-1 combines with J gene TRBJ2-5; TRBD1 matches 7 bases. The CDR3 spans 14 residues. Per the germline V gene, CDR1 is SGHRS and CDR2 is YFSETQ. V lost 5 bases, J lost 3 bases, and 7 bases stayed unmatched. The CDR3 bases that were read are TGCGCCAGCAGTCTAAGCGACAGGGAAGAGACC. This encodes CASSLSDREET. The entire CDR3 protein is CASSLSDREETQYF. Using reference TRBV5-1 and TRBJ2-5 for the parts outside the CDR3, the full variable domain is KAGVTQTPRYLIKTRGQQVTLSCSPISGHRSVSWYQQTPGQGLQFLFEYFSETQRNKGNFPGRFSGRQFSNSRSEMNVSTLELGDSALYLCASSLSDREETQYFGPGTRLLVL.

At least ten counts were recorded for this clone. The sequence runs out 3 residues before the end of the CDR3; the remainder is reconstructed from the germline J gene. The chain recombines TRBV7-8 with TRBJ1-6; TRBD1 aligns across 7 bases. The germline CDR1 and CDR2 sequences are SGHVS and FQNEAQ. The CDR3 spans 14 residues. Trimming at V came to 1 base and at J to 10 bases, leaving 4 bases not matched to a gene. CDR3 protein: CASSLGQGGSPLHF. Incomplete CDR3 DNA: TGTGCCAGCAGCTTAGGACAGGGAGGATCACCC.

There are many counts of this clone. The read ends 3 residues shy of where the CDR3 ends; the end is completed using the germline J gene. The gene calls are TRBV7-2 and TRBJ1-2; 10 nucleotides agree with TRBD1. The CDR3 covers 15 residues. The V gene's germline CDR1 is SGHTA and CDR2 FQGNSA. With 4 bases clipped from V and 5 bases from J, the junction kept 7 bases outside the gene matches. The CDR3 region is CASSSDRGLVYGYTF. The CDR3 DNA, read in part, is TGTGCCAGCAGCTCCGACAGGGGGCTGGTTTATGGC.

The sample holds many counts of this clone. The sequenced fragment ends 3 residues before the CDR3 boundary, so the rest is inferred from the germline J gene. V usage is TRBV7-6 and J usage is TRBJ2-1, with D tentatively TRBD2 (5 bases). This CDR3 comprises 15 residues. V lost 1 base to trimming and J lost 9 bases, with 16 bases between them. CDR1 is SGHVS and CDR2 is FNYEAQ in the germline V gene. CDR3 loop: CASSLGVLEDSEQFF. Partial CDR3 DNA: TGTGCCAGCAGCTTAGGTGTATTAGAGGACTCTGAG.

Many counts were recorded for this clone. The CDR3 end falls 3 residues outside the read, so it is completed with the germline J gene. V usage is TRBV7-8 and J usage is TRBJ2-5, with a weak D call TRBD2 (7 bases). The CDR3 runs 12 residues. Germline V gene lookup returns CDR1 SGHVS and CDR2 FQNEAQ. The V end lost 8 bases, the J end lost 4 bases, and 11 bases lay between the germline ends. The DNA read from the CDR3 is TGTGCCAGCGGGCGGGGGCGAGAGACC. Residues: CASGRGRET. The complete CDR3 reads CASGRGRETQYF.

This clone was found many times. Here the CDR3 reads CASSQLVGGALAGNGNEQFF. CDR3 DNA, as far as it was read: TGTGCCAGCAGCCAACTAGTGGGAGGTGCTCTAGCGGGAAACGGCAATGAG. The J gene is TRBJ2-1, the V gene TRBV4-2, with 9 bases identical to TRBD2. The read halts 3 residues ahead of the CDR3 end, with the missing end drawn from the germline J gene. Losses at the gene ends were 2 bases for V and 6 bases for J; bases not matched to a gene: 20. There are 20 residues in the CDR3. Germline CDR1 LGHNA, CDR2 YNFKEQ.

This clone was picked up a small number of times. The read stops 3 residues short of the end of the CDR3; the missing end is completed from the germline J gene. The V and J genes are TRBV7-9 and TRBJ1-2; D ambiguous. This CDR3 has 13 amino acids. CDR1 is SEHNR and CDR2 is FQNEAQ in the germline V gene (reference sequence). CDR3 amino acids: CASSRGLHNDYTF. The CDR3 bases that were read are TGTGCCAGCAGCCGGGGTCTCCACAATGAC.